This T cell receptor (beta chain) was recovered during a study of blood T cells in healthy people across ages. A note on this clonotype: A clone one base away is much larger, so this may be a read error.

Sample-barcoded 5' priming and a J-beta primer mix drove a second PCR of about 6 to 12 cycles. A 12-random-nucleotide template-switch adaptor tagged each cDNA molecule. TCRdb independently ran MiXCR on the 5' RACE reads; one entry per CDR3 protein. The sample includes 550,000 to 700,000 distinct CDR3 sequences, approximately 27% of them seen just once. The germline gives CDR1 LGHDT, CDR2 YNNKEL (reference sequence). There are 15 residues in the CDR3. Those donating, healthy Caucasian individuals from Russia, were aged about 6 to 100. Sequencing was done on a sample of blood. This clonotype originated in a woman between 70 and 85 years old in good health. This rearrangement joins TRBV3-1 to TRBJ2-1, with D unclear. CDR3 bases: TGTGCCAACAGCCAAGAGTCCATTACCTACAATGAGCAGTTCTTC. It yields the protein CANSQESITYNEQFF.